Below, one T cell receptor beta chain is given with its context. Its matching antigen is unknown. A second PCR of 7 to 11 cycles used a sample-barcoded 5' primer and a J-beta primer mix. In TCRdb, the 5' RACE reads were re-called with MiXCR into one record per CDR3 protein. The data hold 1.5 million or so distinct CDR3 sequences, with 40% to 50% observed a single time. The CDR3 has 16 residues. The V gene end was trimmed by 6 bases and the J gene end by 13 bases; junction bases not matched to a gene: 21. The data derive from a study of blood T cells in healthy people across ages. Findings of the study overall: Per million T cells, the diversity of TCR beta decreased roughly linearly as age advanced.

V and J are TRBV12-3 or TRBV12-4 and TRBJ2-1; TRBD2 aligns across 7 bases. The TCR originated in a woman aged 18-29 years in good health. Source material: blood. The CDR3 DNA reads as TGTGCCAGCAGCCCCTCGGGAAGCGGGATCCAAGAGACCCAGTTCTTC. It translates to CASSPSGSGIQETQFF.